This T cell receptor beta chain originates from a study of blood T cell repertoires in COVID-19. Study in general: From T cells, B-cell-depleted T cells, or PBMCs came the material, which was cDNA or gDNA.

V lost 4 bases and J 4 bases, leaving 31 bases between the germline ends. Germline V gene data show CDR1 as LNHDA and CDR2 as SQIVND (reference sequence). CDR3 length equals 21 residues. Per the original data handling: Estimated nucleated cell counts came from reference gene primer amplification. Generated by immunoSEQ multiplex PCR, the TCRdb table keeps only in-frame clones and is missing some. V and J calls and clone size follow that table, whereas D and trimming were derived from the DNA. The sample lists some 400,000 clones, around 87% seen once, with more than 9% in the top ten. Sample: peripheral blood. The genes are TRBV19 and TRBJ2-2; D is perhaps TRBD1 (5 bases). This clonotype originated in a woman aged 25 to 39 with COVID-19, enrolled during active disease. In DNA form, the CDR3 reads TGTGCCAGTAGTAACGACGCCCAGGGTCTCCTTAGCAGGGTTGGCACCGGGGAGCTGTTTTTT. This encodes CASSNDAQGLLSRVGTGELFF.